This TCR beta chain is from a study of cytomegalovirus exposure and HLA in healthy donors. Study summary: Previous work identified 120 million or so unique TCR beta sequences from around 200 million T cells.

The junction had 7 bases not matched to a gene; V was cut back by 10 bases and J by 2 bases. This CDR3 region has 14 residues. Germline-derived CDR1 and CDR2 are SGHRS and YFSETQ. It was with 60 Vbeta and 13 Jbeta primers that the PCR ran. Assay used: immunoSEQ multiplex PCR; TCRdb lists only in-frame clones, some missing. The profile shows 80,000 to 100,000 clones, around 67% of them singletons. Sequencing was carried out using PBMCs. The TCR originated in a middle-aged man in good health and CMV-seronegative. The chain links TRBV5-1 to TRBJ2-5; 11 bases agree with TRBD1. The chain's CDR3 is CAARTGGPQETQYF. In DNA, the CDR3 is TGCGCCGCCCGGACAGGGGGCCCTCAAGAGACCCAGTACTTC. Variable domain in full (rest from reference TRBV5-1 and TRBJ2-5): KAGVTQTPRYLIKTRGQQVTLSCSPISGHRSVSWYQQTPGQGLQFLFEYFSETQRNKGNFPGRFSGRQFSNSRSEMNVSTLELGDSALYLCAARTGGPQETQYFGPGTRLLVL.